This TCR beta chain was identified during a study of cytomegalovirus exposure and HLA in healthy donors. The repertoire was sequenced with immunoSEQ multiplex PCR; TCRdb's copy has only in-frame clones and lacks some. The data contain 90,000 to 130,000 clones, roughly 95% of them singletons. Regarding this clone: Antigen specificity is unknown.

General study points: The study put around 180 TCR beta chains on its list as cytomegalovirus-associated. The finding came from a later analysis; first-cohort TCR clusters tended to co-occur in the 120 or so validation repertoires. Rarity held for most TCR sequences, but there were some public TCRs that occurred in many donors. Reported results showed that the classifier diagnosed cytomegalovirus status with high specificity and sensitivity.

Specimen: PBMCs. The sequence derives from a woman between 18 and 29 years old in good health and CMV-seronegative.

The CDR3 reads CASTLGTGSYNEQFF. The CDR3 region has the DNA TGTGCCAGCACCCTGGGGACAGGATCCTACAATGAGCAGTTCTTC. This chain joins TRBV28 and TRBJ2-1; 8 positions agree with TRBD1. CDR3 length equals 15 residues. V gave up 7 bases and J gave up 1 base; unmatched junction bases: 6. The V gene's germline CDR1 is MDHEN and CDR2 SYDVKM. Full variable domain (rest looked up from reference TRBV28 and TRBJ2-1): DVKVTQSSRYLVKRTGEKVFLECVQDMDHENMFWYRQDPGLGLRLIYFSYDVKMKEKGDIPEGYSVSREKKERFSLILESASTNQTSMYLCASTLGTGSYNEQFFGPGTRLTVL.